The 25 T cell receptor beta chains below all came from one sample that was sequenced in a study of cytomegalovirus exposure and HLA in healthy donors. 60 Vbeta and 13 Jbeta primers were used in PCR. Sequencing was performed with immunoSEQ multiplex PCR; in TCRdb, only in-frame clones are kept and a portion is missing. This sample has 70,000 to 90,000 clones; about 72% occur once, and the top ten carry less than 25%. Input material: PBMCs. Receptors were obtained from a man aged 35 to 55 in good health and CMV-seropositive.

The DNA for the CDR3 is TGTGCCAGCAGTCTAATAAGCTACGAGCAGTACTTC. Translated: CASSLISYEQYF. The chain combines TRBV2 with TRBJ2-7, with unresolved D. Deletions cut 5 bases from V and 3 bases from J, with 8 bases between. The germline V gene encodes CDR1 SNHLY and CDR2 FYNNEI. There are 12 residues in the CDR3.

The V call is TRBV30, the J call TRBJ1-2, with D uncertain. CDR1 GTSNPN and CDR2 SVGIG come from the germline V gene (reference sequence). The V and J ends lost 0 bases and 7 bases respectively, with 12 bases between them. This CDR3 is built from 13 residues. The DNA for the CDR3 is TGTGCCTGGAGTGTCCCCCCTGGCGGTGGCTACACCTTC. Translated: CAWSVPPGGGYTF.

The chain carries TRBV11-3 and TRBJ2-5; tentative D call: TRBD1 (5 bases). The germline V and J ends were trimmed by 4 bases and 2 bases, with 11 bases remaining between them. Germline CDR1 reads SGHNT; CDR2 reads YENEEA. The CDR3 loop spans 14 amino acids. The CDR3 DNA follows: TGTGCCAGCAGCTCAATGACAGTACAAGAGACCCAGTACTTC. Its protein product is CASSSMTVQETQYF. Looking up the rest from reference TRBV11-3 and TRBJ2-5 gives the full variable domain: EAGVVQSPRYKIIEKKQPVAFWCNPISGHNTLYWYLQNLGQGPELLIRYENEEAVDDSQLPKDRFSAERLKGVDSTLKIQPAELGDSAVYLCASSSMTVQETQYFGPGTRLLVL.

V gene TRBV14 combines with J gene TRBJ2-1, with TRBD1 identical over 8 bases. CDR3 length equals 13 residues. J was trimmed by 4 bases and V by 8 bases; bases with no gene match: 4. The germline CDR1 and CDR2 sequences are SGHDN and FVKESK. The CDR3 DNA reads as TGTGCCAGCGCCCAGGGGGCATACAATGAGCAGTTCTTC. The encoded protein is CASAQGAYNEQFF.

This clone was seen only a few times. The chain uses TRBV11-3 and TRBJ1-6; D perhaps matches TRBD1 (5 bases). This CDR3 is 18 amino acids long. The germline CDR1 and CDR2 sequences are SGHNT and YENEEA. V lost 3 bases and J lost 5, with 20 bases in between. The CDR3: CASSFAGKWGSDNSPLHF. CDR3 DNA sequence: TGTGCCAGCAGCTTTGCTGGGAAGTGGGGCAGCGATAATTCACCCCTCCACTTT.

Only one count was recorded for this clone. The rearrangement uses TRBV27 and TRBJ1-2; maybe TRBD1 (5 bases). The V and J ends lost 6 bases and 3 bases respectively, with 17 bases between them. CDR3 length: 15 amino acids. The germline CDR1 and CDR2 sequences are MNHEY and SMNVEV (reference sequence). In nucleotides, the CDR3 is TGTGCCAGCAGGTCCTACCCGGGCAGGGACTATGGCTACACCTTC. This codes for CASRSYPGRDYGYTF.

The chain employs TRBV4-3 and TRBJ1-6; TRBD1 might be the D (5 bases). CDR3 length equals 15 residues. Trimming took 5 bases from V and 6 from J, leaving 14 bases between them. Germline V gives CDR1 LGHNA, CDR2 YSLEER. The CDR3 nucleotides are TGCGCCAGCAGCGAATCCCAGGGTCTTAATTCACCCCTCCACTTT. Its translation: CASSESQGLNSPLHF.

In DNA, the CDR3 is TGTGCCAGCAGCTTGGGGCGGGCGGGACGTCCAGGCACTGAAGCTTTCTTT. This translates into CASSLGRAGRPGTEAFF. The chain has TRBV5-6 and TRBJ1-1; perhaps TRBD1 as D (5 bases). Looked up from germline, CDR1 is SGHDT and CDR2 is YYEEEE. The germline V and J ends were trimmed by 0 bases and 4 bases, with 19 bases remaining between them. There are 17 residues in the CDR3.

The chain recombines TRBV9 with TRBJ2-7, with TRBD2 identical over 9 bases. Germline lookup yields CDR1 SGDLS and CDR2 YYNGEE. The CDR3 loop spans 18 amino acids. Trimming took 4 bases from V and 0 from J; bases not matched to a gene: 14. In DNA form, the CDR3 reads TGTGCCAGCAGCCCAGACCTCCTAGCGGGGACGCTCTCCTACGAGCAGTACTTC. It encodes CASSPDLLAGTLSYEQYF.

This chain joins TRBV28 and TRBJ1-2; D possibly corresponds to TRBD1 (6 bases). Trimming took off 6 bases at V and 8 bases at J, with 19 bases between the two ends. CDR1 and CDR2 (germline): MDHEN, SYDVKM. This CDR3 is built from 14 residues. The CDR3 loop is CASSPPRGSSGYTF. CDR3 sequence (DNA): TGTGCCAGCAGCCCCCCGAGGGGGTCTTCGGGCTACACCTTC.

V usage is TRBV28 and J usage is TRBJ1-1, with no clear D. Germline CDR1 reads MDHEN; CDR2 reads SYDVKM. V shed 3 bases and J shed 8 bases, with 13 bases lying between them. This CDR3 contains 13 residues. CDR3 bases: TGTGCCAGCAGTTTCCCGCTCGGCAGGGAAGCTTTCTTT. This codes for CASSFPLGREAFF.

This chain uses TRBV6-1 with TRBJ1-2; 9 bases fit TRBD1. In germline, CDR1 is MNHNS, CDR2 SASEGT. After removal of 10 bases from V and 7 bases from J, the junction contained 10 bases not matched to a gene. This CDR3 has 13 amino acids. CDR3 sequence reads: CATTQGAIFGYTF. The DNA of the CDR3 is TGTGCCACTACACAGGGGGCTATCTTTGGCTACACCTTC.

Remarks on this clone: Other DNA sequences from this sample encode an identical CDR3 as well. This chain links TRBV6-1 with TRBJ1-4, with 9 bases matching TRBD1. This CDR3 region has 13 residues. Looked up from germline, CDR1 is MNHNS and CDR2 is SASEGT. The ends lost 7 bases at V and 8 bases at J; junction bases unmatched: 5. The CDR3 sequence is CASNGQGREKLFF. The CDR3 DNA is TGTGCCAGCAACGGACAGGGGAGGGAAAAACTGTTTTTT.

This clone was seen a few times. The rearrangement links TRBV9 to TRBJ2-5, with 10 bases fitting TRBD1. V shed 4 bases, J shed 7 bases, and the junction held 7 bases outside the gene matches. Germline-derived CDR1 and CDR2 are SGDLS and YYNGEE. The CDR3 consists of 14 residues. The CDR3 region has the DNA TGTGCCAGCAGCAGCGGGACAGGGGTAGGGACCCAGTACTTC. Translated, it gives CASSSGTGVGTQYF.

This chain links TRBV6-5 with TRBJ1-4; maybe TRBD1 (6 bases). Trimming took 8 bases from V and 2 from J, leaving 9 bases between them. Germline CDR1 is MNHEY and CDR2 is SVGAGI. The CDR3 totals 13 residues. The CDR3 loop reads CASSQGTNEKLFF. As DNA, the CDR3 is TGTGCCAGCTCTCAGGGGACTAATGAAAAACTGTTTTTT.

The rearrangement uses TRBV6-6 and TRBJ1-1, with unresolved D. This CDR3 spans 14 amino acids. V dropped 6 bases and J dropped 2 bases, with 13 bases sitting between them. Germline V gives CDR1 MNHNY, CDR2 SVGAGI (reference sequence). The CDR3 DNA is TGTGCCAGCAGGCCATCCGGGAGTAACACTGAAGCTTTCTTT. Translation gives CASRPSGSNTEAFF.

This clone was seen more than once but under ten times. CDR3 sequence reads: CASSKGARQPQHF. The CDR3 DNA reads as TGTGCCAGCAGCAAGGGGGCTCGTCAGCCCCAGCATTTT. The rearrangement joins TRBV5-6 to TRBJ1-5, with 7 bases fitting TRBD1. Germline loops: CDR1 SGHDT, CDR2 YYEEEE. This CDR3 has 13 amino acids. J lost 6 bases, V lost 4 bases, and 4 bases had no gene match.

As to this clone: This sequence is one base from a far larger clone and is likely a read error. Other DNA variants within this sample encode the same CDR3. This rearrangement joins TRBV9 to TRBJ2-5, with D possibly being TRBD1 (6 bases). Germline V gene lookup returns CDR1 SGDLS and CDR2 YYNGEE. This CDR3 is 13 amino acids long. The CDR3 loop reads CASSVEGEETQYF. In DNA, the CDR3 is TGTGCGAGCAGCGTAGAGGGGGAAGAGACCCAGTACTTC.

The J gene is TRBJ2-3, the V gene TRBV6-6; 7 positions match TRBD1. The germline gives CDR1 MNHNY, CDR2 SVGAGI (reference sequence). The ends lost 11 bases at V and 2 bases at J; junction bases unmatched: 7. The CDR3 spans 13 residues. This chain's CDR3 is CAGWDSLTDTQYF. In DNA, the CDR3 is TGTGCCGGATGGGACAGCCTCACAGATACGCAGTATTTT.

In this sample, this clone turned up a few times. The chain employs TRBV2 and TRBJ2-7; tentative D call: TRBD2 (6 bases). The CDR3 extends over 15 amino acids. V lost 10 bases, J lost 5 bases, and 24 bases lay in between. In germline, CDR1 is SNHLY, CDR2 FYNNEI. DNA for the CDR3: TGTGCCACCAACCCTACTCCTGCGGGATCGGACGAGCAGTACTTC. Its protein product is CATNPTPAGSDEQYF. Supplemented by reference TRBV2 and TRBJ2-7, the full variable domain reads EPEVTQTPSHQVTQMGQEVILRCVPISNHLYFYWYRQILGQKVEFLVSFYNNEISEKSEIFDDQFSVERPDGSNFTLKIRSTKLEDSAMYFCATNPTPAGSDEQYFGPGTRLTVT.

This clone was counted only a few times. A far larger clone differs by one base, so this is likely a read error. V usage is TRBV5-1 and J usage is TRBJ1-4; no clear D gene. There are 16 residues in the CDR3. Germline lookup yields CDR1 SGHRS and CDR2 YFSETQ. The CDR3 region is CASSLEAQTDLQNLFF. CDR3 bases: TGCGCCAGCAGCTTGGAGGCCCAAACAGATCTGCAAAACCTGTTTTTT.

This clone was seen only a few times. An end of the junction differs from the germline gene, which may be a read error. V usage is TRBV30 and J usage is TRBJ1-3, with D tentatively TRBD1 (6 bases). Germline V gene lookup returns CDR1 GTSNPN and CDR2 SVGIG (reference sequence). The CDR3 runs to 15 residues. This chain's CDR3 is CASPYRTATGYTIYF. The CDR3, as DNA: TGTGCCAGCCCTTACCGGACAGCAACTGGATACACCATATATTTT.

A remark on this clone: Other DNA sequences in the sample encode the same CDR3. The genes are TRBV13 and TRBJ1-6; D not certain. The CDR3 is 14 amino acids. The V gene lost 10 bases and the J gene lost 1 base, with 11 bases spanning the gap. Germline CDR1 is PRHDT and CDR2 is FYEKMQ (reference sequence). In DNA form, the CDR3 reads TGTGCCACCTCGACGGGATCCTATAATTCACCCCTCCACTTT. Protein product: CATSTGSYNSPLHF.

J is TRBJ1-3 and V is TRBV11-2; 9 nucleotides match TRBD1. The V segment lost 5 bases and the J segment 4 bases; nucleotides outside the gene matches: 9. Germline V lookup: CDR1 SGHAT, CDR2 FQNNGV. The CDR3 totals 16 residues. CDR3 nucleotides: TGTGCCAGCAGCCGTCCCGGGACAGGGTACGGAAACACCATATATTTT. Translating it yields CASSRPGTGYGNTIYF. Supplemented by reference TRBV11-2 and TRBJ1-3, the full variable domain reads EAGVAQSPRYKIIEKRQSVAFWCNPISGHATLYWYQQILGQGPKLLIQFQNNGVVDDSQLPKDRFSAERLKGVDSTLKIQPAKLEDSAVYLCASSRPGTGYGNTIYFGEGSWLTVV.

This chain joins TRBV4-1 and TRBJ2-3; TRBD2 matches 11 bases. The trim removed 3 bases at V and 1 base at J, leaving 6 bases unmatched. The CDR3 runs to 17 residues. CDR1 is MGHRA, CDR2 YSYEKL, per germline. CDR3 sequence: CASSQGQLAGGTDTQYF. CDR3 nucleotide sequence: TGCGCCAGCAGCCAGGGGCAACTAGCGGGGGGCACAGATACGCAGTATTTT.